This T cell receptor (beta chain) was obtained from a study of blood T cell repertoires in COVID-19. Study-wide context: T cells, B-cell-depleted T cells, or PBMCs provided the cDNA or gDNA that served as material.

V lost 1 base and J 9 bases, leaving 9 bases between the germline ends. The CDR3 covers 13 residues. The germline V gene encodes CDR1 KGHDR and CDR2 SFDVKD. In the authors' methods: Using reference gene primer amplification, nucleated cell counts were estimated. TCRdb's table, derived via immunoSEQ multiplex PCR, lists solely in-frame clones and lacks some. V and J calls and clone size are copied from that table; D and trimming were computed from the DNA. The data contain under 200,000 clones, roughly 86% of them singletons. This chain connects TRBV24-1 to TRBJ1-5; D uncertain. The TCR comes from a man between 70 and 80 years old with acute or convalescent COVID-19. The specimen was peripheral blood. CDR3 residues: CATSDFSGGPQHF. The CDR3 coding sequence is TGTGCCACCAGTGATTTTTCCGGAGGGCCCCAGCATTTT.